The 17 T cell receptor beta chains reported below all come from one sample, sequenced in a study of blood T cell repertoires in COVID-19. Some clones are missing from TCRdb's copy, which holds only in-frame ones; the method was immunoSEQ multiplex PCR. The table includes just over 95,000 clones, about 81% detected once. Sequences were obtained from peripheral blood. The receptors were gathered from a man between 60 and 75 years old with acute or convalescent COVID-19.

The V and J genes are TRBV19 and TRBJ1-1; D is unresolved. Trimming left V 5 bases short and J 4 bases short, with 5 bases between. Germline V gene sequence: CDR1 LNHDA, CDR2 SQIVND (reference sequence). CDR3 length: 11 residues. CDR3 protein: CASSVITEAFF. The CDR3 DNA reads as TGTGCCAGTAGTGTCATCACTGAAGCTTTCTTT.

About this clone: Since a much larger clone is just one base distant, this may be a read error. The V gene is TRBV5-6, the J gene TRBJ1-2, with a weak D call TRBD1 (6 bases). Germline values: CDR1 SGHDT, CDR2 YYEEEE. This CDR3 spans 13 amino acids. V was trimmed by 4 bases and J by 2 bases, leaving 9 bases between them. CDR3 bases: TGTGCCAGCAGCCCCGACAGGAACTATGGCTACACCTTC. This translates into CASSPDRNYGYTF.

This rearrangement joins TRBV7-2 to TRBJ2-5; TRBD1 matches at 11 bases. CDR1 and CDR2 from the germline V gene are SGHTA and FQGNSA. V lost 3 bases, J lost 5 bases, and 8 bases stayed unmatched. The CDR3 extends over 16 amino acids. This chain's CDR3 is CASSFYFGTGGETQYF. The CDR3 nucleotides read TGTGCCAGCAGCTTCTACTTTGGGACAGGGGGGGAGACCCAGTACTTC.

The chain combines TRBV7-8 with TRBJ2-1; D is possibly TRBD1 (6 bases). V lost 1 base and J 5 bases, leaving 6 bases between the germline ends. The germline gives CDR1 SGHVS, CDR2 FQNEAQ. The CDR3 has 13 amino acids. The CDR3 DNA reads TGTGCCAGCAGCTTAGGGACAGACAATGAGCAGTTCTTC. Translated, it gives CASSLGTDNEQFF.

This clone has more than one count but fewer than ten. This chain uses TRBV6-5 with TRBJ1-2, with D uncertain. Germline assignment: CDR1 MNHEY and CDR2 SVGAGI. CDR3 size: 13 residues. Trimming took 3 bases from V and 4 from J, leaving 9 bases between them. The CDR3 reads CASSYAGSYGYTF. The CDR3 DNA reads TGTGCCAGCAGTTATGCTGGCAGCTATGGCTACACCTTC.

The gene calls are TRBV10-1 and TRBJ2-7, with D tentatively TRBD2 (5 bases). The germline CDR1 and CDR2 sequences are WNHNN and SYGVQD (reference sequence). CDR3 length equals 14 residues. V was cut by 4 bases and J by 0 bases, with 10 bases left in between. CDR3 DNA: TGCGCCAGCAGTGCACAGCGGAGCTCCTACGAGCAGTACTTC. Translation gives CASSAQRSSYEQYF.

The chain couples TRBV29-1 to TRBJ2-3; possible D gene TRBD1, 6 bases. From germline, CDR1 is SQVTM and CDR2 ANQGSEA. Between the trimmed V and J ends, which lost 3 bases and 6 bases, there was a span of 13 bases. The CDR3 runs to 13 residues. The CDR3 loop reads CSVEGASGDTQYF. The CDR3 nucleotides read TGCAGCGTTGAGGGGGCGAGCGGCGATACGCAGTATTTT.

The V call is TRBV11-3, the J call TRBJ2-3, with D possibly matching TRBD1 (6 bases). The germline gives CDR1 SGHNT, CDR2 YENEEA. This CDR3 comprises 15 residues. Trimming removed 6 bases from V and 1 base from J, with 14 bases in between. The CDR3 loop reads CASRRTDWGTDTQYF. In nucleotides, the CDR3 is TGTGCCAGCAGAAGGACAGACTGGGGCACAGATACGCAGTATTTT.

This chain uses TRBV9 with TRBJ2-7; D may be TRBD1 (5 bases). Germline loops: CDR1 SGDLS, CDR2 YYNGEE. The CDR3 has 13 amino acids. The ends were cut back, 3 bases at V and 5 bases at J, with 12 bases in the middle. Written as DNA, the CDR3 is TGTGCCAGCAGCGGGCCTCTCAGGGACGAGCAGTACTTC. Protein: CASSGPLRDEQYF.

This sequence joins TRBV30 and TRBJ2-7, with D uncertain. The CDR3 runs 12 residues. The ends were cut back, 2 bases at V and 1 base at J, with 6 bases in the middle. Germline V gene sequence: CDR1 GTSNPN, CDR2 SVGIG (reference sequence). The CDR3 spells CAWSRQSYEQYV. The CDR3 region has the DNA TGTGCCTGGAGTAGACAATCCTACGAGCAGTACGTC.

The chain carries TRBV21-1 and TRBJ2-7; TRBD2, the D gene given by the table, was not confirmed from the DNA. TRBV21-1 is designated a pseudogene. The CDR3 sequence is 15 residues long. CDR3 sequence: CASSALTSGSYEQYV. Written as DNA, the CDR3 is TGTGCCAGCAGCGCCTTGACTAGCGGGAGCTACGAGCAGTACGTC.

The rearrangement links TRBV7-2 to TRBJ2-7; D remains ambiguous. The V end lost 4 bases, the J end lost 0 bases, and 10 bases lay between the germline ends. This CDR3 spans 14 amino acids. Germline V gene sequence: CDR1 SGHTA, CDR2 FQGNSA. In nucleotides, the CDR3 is TGTGCCAGCAGCTCAAACTATAACTCCTACGAGCAGTACTTC. Translated: CASSSNYNSYEQYF.

This sequence joins TRBV4-1 and TRBJ1-6; 7 bases map to TRBD1. After removal of 3 bases from V and 9 bases from J, the junction contained 17 bases not matched to a gene. The germline gives CDR1 MGHRA, CDR2 YSYEKL. This CDR3 is built from 18 residues. The CDR3 DNA follows: TGCGCCAGCAGCCAGGCCCATCGACAGGGTATCGTAGGTTCACCCCTCCACTTT. It yields the protein CASSQAHRQGIVGSPLHF.

This chain connects TRBV29-1 to TRBJ2-7; tentatively, D is TRBD2 (6 bases). V lost 5 bases and J lost 5, with 19 bases in between. The CDR3 has 14 amino acids. From germline, CDR1 is SQVTM and CDR2 ANQGSEA. The CDR3 region has the DNA TGCAGCGTTAGTAAAGCGGAGGGAGACGACGAGCAGTACTTC. It specifies CSVSKAEGDDEQYF.

In nucleotides, the CDR3 is TGTGCCAGCAGCGTAGGGTTAGCATCCGTCACAGATACGCAGTATTTT. The encoded protein is CASSVGLASVTDTQYF. This chain joins TRBV9 and TRBJ2-3; unclear D gene. This CDR3 comprises 16 residues. Germline CDR1 reads SGDLS; CDR2 reads YYNGEE. V gave up 0 bases and J gave up 2 bases, with 13 bases separating them.

The chain has TRBV14 and TRBJ1-3; a weak D match, TRBD1 (5 bases). V shed 4 bases and J shed 0 bases, with 7 bases lying between them. CDR3 length equals 14 residues. Germline V lookup: CDR1 SGHDN, CDR2 FVKESK. The DNA of the CDR3 is TGTGCCAGCAGCCCCAGGGTCTCTGGAAACACCATATATTTT. Translating it yields CASSPRVSGNTIYF.

The CDR3 reads CAANSRDYGYTF. The CDR3, as DNA: TGTGCTGCGAATTCGAGGGACTATGGCTACACCTTC. This rearrangement joins TRBV10-3 to TRBJ1-2, with D hard to call. The germline V gene has CDR1 ENHRY and CDR2 SYGVKD. This CDR3 has 12 residues.